The 4 T cell receptor beta chains listed next were all sequenced from one sample in a study of regulatory T cells in long-lasting Graves disease. Time point given: persistent/refractory GD, antithyroid drugs over 5 years with positive TRAb. Scientists built the TCR library using RNA that was extracted from PBMCs. CDR3-region Arm-PCR and iRepertoire HTBI primers produced the TCR beta libraries. Via MiXCR, TCRdb re-called the multiplex PCR reads, giving one row per CDR3 protein. The repertoire holds about 470,000 distinct CDR3 sequences, with around 21% as singletons. Sequences were derived from peripheral blood mononuclear cells (PBMCs), sampled when the disease was refractory, from a patient treated with antithyroid drugs. The source is a female donor with Graves disease.

The genes are TRBV20-1 and TRBJ2-7; tentatively, D is TRBD1 or TRBD2 (5 bases each). Trimming left V 6 bases short and J 2 bases short, with 11 bases between. Germline CDR1 is DFQATT and CDR2 is SNEGSKA (reference sequence). This CDR3 has 12 amino acids. This CDR3 is CSAPQGAYEQYF. In DNA form, the CDR3 reads TGCAGTGCCCCCCAGGGAGCCTACGAGCAGTACTTC.

This clonotype was detected many times. The V call is TRBV29-1, the J call TRBJ2-7; possible D gene TRBD1, 5 bases. CDR3 length: 13 amino acids. Germline CDR1 is SQVTM and CDR2 is ANQGSEA. Trimming shortened V by 3 bases and J by 2 bases, and 11 bases separated the two germline ends. CDR3 sequence reads: CSVEQGAPYEQYF. CDR3 in DNA: TGCAGCGTTGAGCAGGGCGCACCCTACGAGCAGTACTTC.

This clonotype was seen a handful of times. The chain is built from TRBV25-1 and TRBJ2-7, with 7 bases that match TRBD2. The CDR3 spans 12 residues. The V gene end was trimmed by 8 bases and the J gene end by 3 bases; junction bases not matched to a gene: 4. Germline lookup yields CDR1 MGHDK and CDR2 SYGVNS. CDR3 DNA sequence: TGTGCCAGCCACGCGGGAGTCTACGAGCAGTACTTC. Translation: CASHAGVYEQYF.

V usage is TRBV10-3 and J usage is TRBJ2-7; D is uncertain. V was cut by 0 bases and J by 3 bases, with 12 bases left in between. CDR3 length equals 15 residues. Germline V CDR1 and CDR2: ENHRY, SYGVKD. This chain's CDR3 is CAISESVGQLYEQYF. As DNA, the CDR3 is TGTGCCATCAGTGAGTCGGTTGGCCAGCTCTACGAGCAGTACTTC.